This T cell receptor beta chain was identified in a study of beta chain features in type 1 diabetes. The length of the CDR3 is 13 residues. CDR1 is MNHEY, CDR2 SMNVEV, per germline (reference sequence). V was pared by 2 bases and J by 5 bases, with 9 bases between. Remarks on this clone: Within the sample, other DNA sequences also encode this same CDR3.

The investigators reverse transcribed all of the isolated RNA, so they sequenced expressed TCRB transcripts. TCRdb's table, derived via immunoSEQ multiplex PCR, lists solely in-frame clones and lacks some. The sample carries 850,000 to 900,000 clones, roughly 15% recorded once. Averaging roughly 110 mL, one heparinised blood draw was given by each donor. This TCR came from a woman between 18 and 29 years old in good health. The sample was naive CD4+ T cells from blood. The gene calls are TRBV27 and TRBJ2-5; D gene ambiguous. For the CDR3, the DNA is TGTGCCAGCAGTTTACGTGGTCGGGAGACCCAGTACTTC. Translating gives CASSLRGRETQYF.